The clone carrying this T cell receptor (beta chain) counts as medium-sized (0.01 to 0.1%). These data belong to a study of blood T cell repertoires in COVID-19. At the level of the study: The samples span acute and convalescent COVID-19 from the United States, Italy and Spain. PBMCs, B-cell-depleted T cells, or T cells were the source of the cDNA or gDNA that made up the material.

In the original processing: Reference gene primer amplification in the assay estimated nucleated cell counts. Profiled with immunoSEQ multiplex PCR; TCRdb holds only in-frame clones, not every one. That table supplies the V and J calls and clone size; D and trimming were determined from the DNA. This table has roughly 12,000 clones, 55% to 80% appearing once. Source material: peripheral blood. The sequence came from a human donor in a cohort sampled during active COVID-19.

The CDR3 region is CASSPVEGNYEQYF. CDR3 nucleotide sequence: TGTGCCAGCAGCCCGGTTGAGGGAAACTACGAGCAGTACTTC. The V gene is TRBV5-4, the J gene TRBJ2-7; possibly TRBD2 for D (5 bases). Germline CDR1 is SGHNT and CDR2 is YYREEE (reference sequence). There are 14 residues in the CDR3. Between the trimmed V and J ends, which lost 4 bases and 3 bases, there was a span of 14 bases.